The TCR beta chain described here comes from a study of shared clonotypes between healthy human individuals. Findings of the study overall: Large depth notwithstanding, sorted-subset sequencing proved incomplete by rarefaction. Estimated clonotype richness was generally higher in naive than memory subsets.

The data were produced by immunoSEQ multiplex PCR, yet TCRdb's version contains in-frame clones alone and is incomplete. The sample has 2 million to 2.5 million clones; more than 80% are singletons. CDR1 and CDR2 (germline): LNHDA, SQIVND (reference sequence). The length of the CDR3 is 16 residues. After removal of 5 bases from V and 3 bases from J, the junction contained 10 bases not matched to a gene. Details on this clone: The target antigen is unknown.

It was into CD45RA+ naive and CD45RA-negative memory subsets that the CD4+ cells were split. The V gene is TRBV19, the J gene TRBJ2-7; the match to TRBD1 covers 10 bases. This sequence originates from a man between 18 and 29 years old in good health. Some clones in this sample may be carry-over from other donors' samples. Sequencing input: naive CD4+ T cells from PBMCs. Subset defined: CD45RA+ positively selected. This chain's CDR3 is CASSRPSGTGDYEQYF. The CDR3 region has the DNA TGTGCCAGTAGTCGCCCATCCGGGACAGGGGACTACGAGCAGTACTTC.